This entry concerns a single T cell receptor beta chain. Its cognate antigen is unknown. Expressed TCRB transcripts were sequenced, since all the RNA that had been isolated was reverse transcribed. The protocol was immunoSEQ multiplex PCR, while the TCRdb copy is restricted to in-frame clones and leaves out a portion. The table records roughly 340,000 clones, 10% to 15% of them present only once. This entry is derived from a study of beta chain features in type 1 diabetes. Study-wide results and caveats: HLA influence on TCRB rearrangement stayed unresolved here. Among patients with Type 1 diabetes, TCRB CDR3s were moderately but significantly shorter in every one of the four CD4+ subsets. The naive, central memory and Treg TCRB repertoires looked more alike in patients than they did in healthy donors.

The CDR3 has 17 amino acids. V lost 1 base and J lost 3, with 16 bases in between. CDR1 and CDR2 (germline): SGHTA, FQGNSA. Sequencing input: naive CD4+ T cells from blood. The TCR sequence derives from a woman in her late teens or twenties with type 1 diabetes. The chain couples TRBV7-2 to TRBJ1-5; a weak D match, TRBD1 (5 bases). The CDR3 bases are TGTGCCAGCAGCTTAGGCCTTATGCAGGGTGACAATCAGCCCCAGCATTTT. Protein: CASSLGLMQGDNQPQHF.